The 5 T cell receptor beta chains below come from one sample, sequenced in a study of STAT5B mutations in CD4+ large granular lymphocyte leukemia. Only in-frame clones appear in the TCRdb table, and some are missing; sequencing was by immunoSEQ multiplex PCR. There are 8,000 or so clones in the sample; nearly 90% occur only once, and 50% lies in the top ten. Sample: PBMCs. Receptor source: an older woman with CD4+ T-cell large granular lymphocyte leukemia.

The chain is built from TRBV7-2 and TRBJ1-2; TRBD1 is a possible D gene (5 bases). The V end lost 5 bases, the J end lost 1 base, and 11 bases lay between the germline ends. Germline values: CDR1 SGHTA, CDR2 FQGNSA. The CDR3 length is 14 residues. CDR3 sequence reads: CASSTRTFNYGYTF. The CDR3 nucleotides read TGTGCCAGCAGCACGCGGACATTTAACTATGGCTACACCTTC.

This chain connects TRBV7-2 to TRBJ2-5, with 10 bases that match TRBD2. The V segment lost 4 bases and the J segment 0 bases; nucleotides outside the gene matches: 8. Germline CDR1 SGHTA, CDR2 FQGNSA. The CDR3 is 17 amino acids. CDR3 sequence (DNA): TGTGCCAGCAGCTCCCCCGAGCGGGGGGGAAACCAAGAGACCCAGTACTTC. It codes for CASSSPERGGNQETQYF.

On this clone: The sample carries other DNA sequences with the same CDR3. This chain connects TRBV29-1 to TRBJ2-2; D may be TRBD1 or TRBD2 (5 bases each). Deletions cut 4 bases from V and 6 bases from J, with 6 bases between. Looked up from germline, CDR1 is SQVTM and CDR2 is ANQGSEA. The CDR3 has 11 amino acids. CDR3 residues: CSVGGAGELFF. The CDR3 DNA is TGCAGCGTTGGAGGGGCCGGGGAGCTGTTTTTT.

The V gene is TRBV6-6, the J gene TRBJ1-1; the D gene is possibly TRBD1 (6 bases). The CDR3 is 16 amino acids. Between the trimmed V and J ends, which lost 5 bases and 0 bases, there was a span of 16 bases. Germline V gives CDR1 MNHNY, CDR2 SVGAGI (reference sequence). The CDR3 region has the DNA TGTGCCAGCAGTCCAGGGGCTTCTACCTTGAACACTGAAGCTTTCTTT. Protein sequence: CASSPGASTLNTEAFF.

The chain uses TRBV6-6 and TRBJ1-3; TRBD1 is a possible D gene (6 bases). CDR1 and CDR2 from the germline V gene are MNHNY and SVGAGI (reference sequence). The CDR3 has 13 amino acids. Between the trimmed V and J ends, which lost 5 bases and 2 bases, there was a span of 7 bases. This CDR3 reads CASSGQTGNTIYF. The CDR3, as DNA: TGTGCCAGCAGTGGACAGACTGGAAACACCATATATTTT.